What follows are 10 T cell receptor beta chains derived from one specimen sequenced in a study of T cell repertoires in cytomegalovirus infection. TCRdb used MiXCR to reprocess the reads, holding one entry per CDR3 protein. The sample lists about 460,000 distinct CDR3 sequences; around 11% were seen once. Source material: PBMCs. The receptors were gathered from a human donor in good health (CMV status not recorded). Some clones in this sample may be carry-over from other donors' samples.

The chain carries TRBV28 and TRBJ2-1; TRBD2 agrees at 7 bases. CDR3 length equals 15 residues. J was trimmed by 4 bases and V by 3 bases; bases with no gene match: 6. The germline V gene has CDR1 MDHEN and CDR2 SYDVKM. This chain's CDR3 is CASSLYLAEYNEQFF. CDR3 in DNA: TGTGCCAGCAGTTTGTACCTAGCGGAGTACAATGAGCAGTTCTTC.

In this sample, this clonotype turned up many times. This chain uses TRBV24-1 with TRBJ2-5; D possibly corresponds to TRBD2 (6 bases). CDR1 and CDR2 from the germline V gene are KGHDR and SFDVKD. V shed 7 bases and J shed 3 bases, with 11 bases lying between them. This CDR3 contains 13 residues. CDR3 sequence (DNA): TGTGCCACCAGCTCGGGGGTTGAAGAGACCCAGTACTTC. As protein: CATSSGVEETQYF.

This clonotype was seen repeatedly, ten times or more. The genes are TRBV2 and TRBJ1-1; no clear D gene. CDR1 SNHLY and CDR2 FYNNEI come from the germline V gene. CDR3 length equals 10 residues. V was shortened by 6 bases and J by 11 bases, with 10 bases between the two germline ends. The CDR3 region has the DNA TGTGCCAGCAGAACCTCCGAGGCTTTCTTT. Translating it yields CASRTSEAFF.

This clonotype came up many times. The V gene is TRBV28, the J gene TRBJ1-1; D gene unclear. Germline CDR1 and CDR2: MDHEN and SYDVKM. With 7 bases removed from V and 0 bases from J, the gap between germline ends came to 15 bases. The CDR3 runs 15 residues. CDR3 amino acids: CASTDTQKLNTEAFF. CDR3 DNA: TGTGCCAGCACCGATACACAGAAGTTGAACACTGAAGCTTTCTTT.

This clonotype was detected ten times or more. This chain connects TRBV6-6 to TRBJ2-2; 9 positions agree with TRBD1. CDR3 length: 18 amino acids. The ends lost 4 bases at V and 6 bases at J; junction bases unmatched: 15. The germline gives CDR1 MNHNY, CDR2 SVGAGI (reference sequence). In DNA, the CDR3 is TGTGCCAGCAGTTCACAGACCACCGGGACAGGGATCCCCGGGGAGCTGTTTTTT. It encodes CASSSQTTGTGIPGELFF.

On this clonotype: One base away lies a much larger clone, so this may be a sequencing read error. V is TRBV11-2 and J is TRBJ1-4; possibly TRBD1 for D (5 bases). Germline V gene sequence: CDR1 SGHAT, CDR2 FQNNGV. The CDR3 has 16 residues. The V end lost 0 bases, the J end lost 7 bases, and 15 bases lay between the germline ends. CDR3 nucleotide sequence: TGTGCCAGCAGCTTAGAGACCCGGGGCCGAAGTGAAAAACTGTTTTTT. This sequence encodes CASSLETRGRSEKLFF.

There are many counts of this clonotype. The chain combines TRBV6-1 with TRBJ1-3; 7 nucleotides match TRBD1. CDR3 length: 14 residues. From germline, CDR1 is MNHNS and CDR2 SASEGT. Trimming cost V 7 bases and J 4 bases; bases outside gene matches: 7. CDR3 protein: CASTLPGQGNTIYF. CDR3 nucleotide sequence: TGTGCCAGCACCTTGCCGGGACAGGGAAACACCATATATTTT.

This clonotype showed up just a few times. This chain links TRBV25-1 with TRBJ2-4; D perhaps matches TRBD2 (5 bases). The CDR3 loop spans 15 amino acids. Looked up from germline, CDR1 is MGHDK and CDR2 is SYGVNS. V was shortened by 6 bases and J by 1 base, with 13 bases between the two germline ends. The CDR3 here is CASRSGASAKNIQYF. The CDR3 bases are TGTGCCAGCAGATCAGGTGCTAGCGCCAAAAACATTCAGTACTTC.

This clonotype was seen ten or more times. This sequence joins TRBV7-9 and TRBJ1-3; D not certain. The germline gives CDR1 SEHNR, CDR2 FQNEAQ (reference sequence). This CDR3 has 15 amino acids. Trimming cost V 5 bases and J 2 bases, with 13 bases left between them. The CDR3: CASSPTRGTGNTIYF. The CDR3 region has the DNA TGTGCCAGCAGCCCGACGCGGGGTACTGGAAACACCATATATTTT.

This clonotype was observed a few times. The chain recombines TRBV20-1 with TRBJ1-6; 9 bases agree with TRBD1. The CDR3 length is 15 residues. Germline loops: CDR1 DFQATT, CDR2 SNEGSKA (reference sequence). Trimming at V came to 3 bases and at J to 3 bases, leaving 3 bases not matched to a gene. CDR3 amino acids: CSARDRGRYNSPLHF. The CDR3 DNA is TGCAGTGCTAGGGACAGGGGCCGCTATAATTCACCCCTCCACTTT.